This entry lists 28 T cell receptor beta chains sequenced from one sample in a study of tumor-infiltrating lymphocytes in localized non-small cell lung cancer. TCRdb's table, derived via immunoSEQ multiplex PCR, lists solely in-frame clones and lacks some. The sample contains roughly 10,000 clones, roughly 80% of which appear only once. The material sequenced was uninvolved lung tissue not adjacent to the tumor. Every receptor here comes from a human donor with non-small cell lung cancer.

This chain uses TRBV5-4 with TRBJ2-6, with 9 bases matching TRBD1. The CDR3 runs 18 residues. Per germline, CDR1 SGHNT and CDR2 YYREEE (reference sequence). V was clipped by 4 bases and J by 4 bases; unmatched bases: 12. CDR3 protein: CASSDLGQGTSGANVLTF. The CDR3, as DNA: TGTGCCAGCAGCGATTTGGGACAGGGAACATCCGGGGCCAACGTCCTGACTTTC.

In this sample, this clone turned up a few times. The chain links TRBV19 to TRBJ1-1; a possible D gene is TRBD1 (6 bases). The V gene's germline CDR1 is LNHDA and CDR2 SQIVND (reference sequence). The CDR3 has 13 amino acids. Between the trimmed V and J ends, which lost 9 bases and 5 bases, there was a span of 16 bases. Here the CDR3 DNA reads TGTGCCAGCGTAACACAGGGACTAACTGAAGCTTTCTTT. Protein sequence: CASVTQGLTEAFF.

The chain is built from TRBV30 and TRBJ1-1; TRBD1 agrees at 9 bases. V was pared by 7 bases and J by 3 bases, with 6 bases of the junction left unmatched. The length of the CDR3 is 13 residues. The germline V gene encodes CDR1 GTSNPN and CDR2 SVGIG (reference sequence). The CDR3 region is CASGTGRHTEAFF. The CDR3 bases are TGTGCCTCCGGGACAGGGAGGCACACTGAAGCTTTCTTT.

The chain combines TRBV14 with TRBJ1-4; D unclear. CDR1 SGHDN and CDR2 FVKESK come from the germline V gene. Trimming left V 1 base short and J 0 bases short, with 9 bases between. This CDR3 contains 16 residues. The CDR3 DNA reads as TGTGCCAGCAGCCAAGGCGTCTCAGCAACTAATGAAAAACTGTTTTTT. It is translated as CASSQGVSATNEKLFF.

The rearrangement joins TRBV28 to TRBJ2-7, with 8 bases aligning to TRBD2. The trim removed 6 bases at V and 2 bases at J, leaving 6 bases unmatched. The CDR3 runs 14 residues. Germline V gene lookup returns CDR1 MDHEN and CDR2 SYDVKM. The CDR3 sequence: CASSRGLVPYEQYF. For the CDR3, the DNA is TGTGCCAGCAGCCGGGGACTAGTCCCCTACGAGCAGTACTTC.

The chain carries TRBV28 and TRBJ1-4; D possibly corresponds to TRBD1 (5 bases). The CDR3 sequence is 14 residues long. V lost 2 bases and J lost 11, with 15 bases in between. Germline values: CDR1 MDHEN, CDR2 SYDVKM. The CDR3: CASSLAGPGGKLFF. Here the CDR3 DNA reads TGTGCCAGCAGTTTAGCGGGCCCTGGGGGGAAACTGTTTTTT.

The J gene is TRBJ1-6, the V gene TRBV2; D gene unclear. Deletions cut 7 bases from V and 7 bases from J, with 20 bases between. Per germline, CDR1 SNHLY and CDR2 FYNNEI. The CDR3 spans 16 residues. The chain's CDR3 is CASTPSRSVKNSPLHF. The CDR3 DNA follows: TGTGCCAGCACCCCGAGCAGGTCGGTAAAGAATTCACCCCTCCACTTT.

The chain uses TRBV19 and TRBJ2-1, with TRBD2 matching 8 bases. Germline V gene data show CDR1 as LNHDA and CDR2 as SQIVND (reference sequence). J gave up 2 bases and V 9 bases, and 12 bases lay outside the gene matches. The CDR3 covers 16 residues. The CDR3 DNA reads TGTGCCAGCGAAGTAACCGGGACTAGGGCCTACAATGAGCAGTTCTTC. Its protein is CASEVTGTRAYNEQFF.

The V gene is TRBV7-2, the J gene TRBJ1-1; a weak D match, TRBD1 (5 bases). In germline, CDR1 is SGHTA, CDR2 FQGNSA. This CDR3 contains 13 residues. The V end lost 5 bases, the J end lost 1 base, and 8 bases lay between the germline ends. The DNA of the CDR3 is TGTGCCAGCAGCGCAGGGCGGAACACTGAAGCTTTCTTT. It specifies CASSAGRNTEAFF.

DNA of the CDR3: TGTGCCAGCAGCCACAGGTCGCGGCCCCTCCACTTT. This codes for CASSHRSRPLHF. V gene TRBV21-1 combines with J gene TRBJ1-6; TRBD1 is the table's D call, not checked against the DNA. TRBV21-1 is termed a pseudogene. CDR3 length equals 12 residues.

The chain couples TRBV7-6 to TRBJ1-1, with a possible D match to TRBD1 (5 bases). This CDR3 comprises 13 residues. Germline V gene sequence: CDR1 SGHVS, CDR2 FNYEAQ. V was pared by 5 bases and J by 7 bases, with 14 bases between. CDR3 coding DNA: TGTGCCAGCAGCACCGGGGACGGGTATGAAGCTTTCTTT. This encodes CASSTGDGYEAFF.

This chain uses TRBV4-1 with TRBJ2-5, with 9 bases that match TRBD2. CDR1 MGHRA and CDR2 YSYEKL come from the germline V gene. Trimming at V came to 1 base and at J to 4 bases, leaving 4 bases not matched to a gene. The CDR3 runs to 15 residues. CDR3 bases: TGCGCCAGCAGCCAAGCTGGCGGGGGGGCAGAGACCCAGTACTTC. This sequence encodes CASSQAGGGAETQYF.

The CDR3 loop is CASSIDRGPNQPQHF. The CDR3 DNA follows: TGTGCCAGTAGTATCGACAGGGGGCCCAATCAGCCCCAGCATTTT. The V and J genes are TRBV19 and TRBJ1-5; 10 bases line up with TRBD1. The CDR3 totals 15 residues. CDR1 is LNHDA and CDR2 is SQIVND in the germline V gene (reference sequence). V trimming: 3 bases; J trimming: 3 bases; junction bases outside the gene matches: 2. Combining the CDR3 with reference TRBV19 and TRBJ1-5 gives the whole variable domain DGGITQSPKYLFRKEGQNVTLSCEQNLNHDAMYWYRQDPGQGLRLIYYSQIVNDFQKGDIAEGYSVSREKKESFPLTVTSAQKNPTAFYLCASSIDRGPNQPQHFGDGTRLSIL.

This rearrangement joins TRBV27 to TRBJ1-2, with 7 positions matching TRBD1. The ends lost 7 bases at V and 5 bases at J; junction bases unmatched: 10. Germline lookup yields CDR1 MNHEY and CDR2 SMNVEV (reference sequence). The CDR3 sequence is 14 residues long. In DNA form, the CDR3 reads TGTGCCAGCAAGGCCGGGACAGATCTATATGGCTACACCTTC. Amino acid sequence: CASKAGTDLYGYTF.

This chain links TRBV7-9 with TRBJ2-2; TRBD2 matches at 10 bases. The germline V gene encodes CDR1 SEHNR and CDR2 FQNEAQ (reference sequence). CDR3 length: 17 residues. V was pared by 4 bases and J by 6 bases, with 11 bases of the junction left unmatched. The DNA for the CDR3 is TGTGCCAGCAGCTCAGCGGGACTAGCGACTAAGGCCGGGGAGCTGTTTTTT. It encodes CASSSAGLATKAGELFF.

V gene TRBV9 combines with J gene TRBJ1-5; no clear D. Looked up from germline, CDR1 is SGDLS and CDR2 is YYNGEE. This CDR3 comprises 15 residues. Trimming left V 0 bases short and J 4 bases short, with 11 bases between. The CDR3 loop reads CASSVGGSGNQPQHF. The CDR3 DNA follows: TGTGCCAGCAGCGTAGGAGGGTCGGGGAATCAGCCCCAGCATTTT.

The V call is TRBV19, the J call TRBJ1-1; D not certain. V lost 8 bases and J lost 0, with 10 bases in between. The CDR3 length is 13 residues. Germline CDR1 and CDR2: LNHDA and SQIVND (reference sequence). CDR3 bases: TGTGCCAGTTCCTTTGGCATGAACACTGAAGCTTTCTTT. Its protein product is CASSFGMNTEAFF.

V is TRBV4-3 and J is TRBJ1-5; D might be TRBD1 (6 bases). Per the germline V gene, CDR1 is LGHNA and CDR2 is YSLEER. The CDR3 runs 15 residues. The germline V and J ends were trimmed by 0 bases and 4 bases, with 10 bases remaining between them. The CDR3 DNA sequence: TGCGCCAGCAGCCAAGATTGGGGGCTAAATCAGCCCCAGCATTTT. This translates into CASSQDWGLNQPQHF.

The V gene is TRBV7-2, the J gene TRBJ2-3, with TRBD2 as a possible D gene (6 bases). Trimming pared 2 bases from V and 2 bases from J, leaving 17 bases between. CDR1 and CDR2 (germline): SGHTA, FQGNSA. The CDR3 spans 17 residues. CDR3 loop: CASSLSIGGKITDTQYF. As DNA, the CDR3 is TGTGCCAGCAGCTTATCGATCGGGGGAAAGATCACAGATACGCAGTATTTT.

The chain joins TRBV4-2 to TRBJ2-1; tentatively, D is TRBD1 or TRBD2 (7 bases each). The CDR3 has 14 amino acids. Per germline, CDR1 LGHNA and CDR2 YNFKEQ. V lost 4 bases to trimming and J lost 7 bases, with 14 bases between them. Here the CDR3 reads CASSLAQGGNEQFF. The DNA for the CDR3 is TGTGCCAGCAGCCTCGCCCAGGGGGGGAATGAGCAGTTCTTC.

In its sample, this clone was seen once. The chain couples TRBV29-1 to TRBJ1-1, with D possibly TRBD1 on 5 matching bases. The CDR3 has 13 amino acids. Per the germline V gene, CDR1 is SQVTM and CDR2 is ANQGSEA. The V and J ends lost 4 bases and 0 bases respectively, with 9 bases between them. CDR3 region: CSVGRQLNTEAFF. The CDR3 coding sequence is TGCAGCGTTGGAAGACAGCTGAACACTGAAGCTTTCTTT.

The rearrangement links TRBV5-1 to TRBJ2-1; TRBD1 is a possible D gene (6 bases). Germline CDR1 and CDR2: SGHRS and YFSETQ. V lost 0 bases to trimming and J lost 4 bases, with 8 bases between them. This CDR3 spans 14 amino acids. The CDR3 loop reads CASSLGQVYNEQFF. CDR3 DNA: TGCGCCAGCAGCTTGGGACAGGTTTACAATGAGCAGTTCTTC.

This clone has a handful of counts. The rearrangement uses TRBV29-1 and TRBJ1-2, with 9 positions matching TRBD1. The CDR3 sequence is 12 residues long. Per the germline V gene, CDR1 is SQVTM and CDR2 is ANQGSEA. The J segment lost 8 bases and the V segment lost 6 bases, leaving 7 bases of the junction unmatched. The CDR3 DNA sequence: TGCAGCGTCGGTAGGACAGGGGAGGGCTACACCTTC. Protein product: CSVGRTGEGYTF.

V and J are TRBV7-9 and TRBJ2-7; TRBD1 agrees at 7 bases. The germline V gene encodes CDR1 SEHNR and CDR2 FQNEAQ (reference sequence). The CDR3 length is 14 residues. J was trimmed by 2 bases and V by 5 bases; bases with no gene match: 6. CDR3: CASSLRDRPYEQYF. CDR3 sequence (DNA): TGTGCCAGCAGCCTCCGGGACAGACCCTACGAGCAGTACTTC.

The rearrangement links TRBV2 to TRBJ1-1; 7 bases are a match to TRBD1. The CDR3 is made up of 12 amino acids. Looked up from germline, CDR1 is SNHLY and CDR2 is FYNNEI. Trimming cost V 2 bases and J 11 bases; bases outside gene matches: 5. CDR3 in DNA: TGTGCCAGCAGTGAACTCAGGGGGTGGGCTTTCTTT. Encoded protein: CASSELRGWAFF.

The rearrangement links TRBV4-2 to TRBJ2-5; TRBD2 agrees at 11 bases. Germline V gene sequence: CDR1 LGHNA, CDR2 YNFKEQ. Germline trimming cut 3 bases from V and 2 bases from J; bases unmatched to any gene: 5. There are 16 residues in the CDR3. CDR3 nucleotide sequence: TGTGCCAGCAGCCACGGGACTAGCGGTGGACAAGAGACCCAGTACTTC. It translates to CASSHGTSGGQETQYF.

The rearrangement joins TRBV14 to TRBJ2-7; D might be TRBD1 (6 bases). Between the trimmed V and J ends, which lost 0 bases and 0 bases, there was a span of 9 bases. Germline loops: CDR1 SGHDN, CDR2 FVKESK. The CDR3 covers 15 residues. The CDR3 region is CASSQDRGSSYEQYF. The CDR3 region has the DNA TGTGCCAGCAGCCAAGACAGGGGCAGCTCCTACGAGCAGTACTTC.

The chain links TRBV6-5 to TRBJ1-2; TRBD1 matches 11 bases. Germline CDR1 reads MNHEY; CDR2 reads SVGAGI. The CDR3 consists of 15 residues. The ends lost 5 bases at V and 3 bases at J; junction bases unmatched: 5. CDR3 amino acids: CASSPDRGRDYGYTF. CDR3 nucleotides: TGTGCCAGCAGTCCGGACAGGGGGCGGGACTATGGCTACACCTTC.